These T cell receptor beta chains were read from a single sample in a study of shared clonotypes between healthy human individuals. Clones were read by immunoSEQ multiplex PCR, and TCRdb kept only the in-frame ones, dropping some. The repertoire includes roughly 2.2 million clones, 80% to 95% of them detected once, and 0.3% to 0.4% sits in the top ten. The sequenced sample was naive CD4+ T cells from PBMCs. These receptors originate from a man between 18 and 35 years old in good health. Some clones in this sample may be carry-over from other donors' samples. CDR3s include the opening cysteine and the closing phenylalanine or tryptophan. Fields, in order: D gene, clone size, V gene, J gene, CDR3 DNA, CDR3 protein. A D gene is named only where the DNA matches it firmly. Expanded clones get a size class; other rows say once, few or many, or leave the size out.

TRBD2	.	TRBV9	TRBJ2-1	TGTGCCAGCAGCCCCTCTAGCGGTACCTACAATGAGCAGTTCTTC	CASSPSSGTYNEQFF
TRBD2	once	TRBV5-1	TRBJ2-3	TGCGCCAGCAGCTTGGCGTTACTAGCGGGCAACACAGATACGCAGTATTTT	CASSLALLAGNTDTQYF
TRBD1	.	TRBV5-1	TRBJ2-5	TGCGCCAGCAGCCTACTAGGGACAGGGGAAGAGACCCAGTACTTC	CASSLLGTGEETQYF
.	.	TRBV28	TRBJ1-4	TGTGCCAGCAGTTTGGGAGTTGGTGGAAAACTGTTTTTT	CASSLGVGGKLFF
TRBD1	.	TRBV28	TRBJ1-2	TGTGCCAGCAGTCCTGGACAGGGCCACTATGGCTACACCTTC	CASSPGQGHYGYTF
.	.	TRBV10-3	TRBJ2-7	TGTGCCATCAGTGAGGGCACCCTCTACGAGCAGTACTTC	CAISEGTLYEQYF
TRBD2	.	TRBV5-1	TRBJ2-6	TGCGCCAGCAGCTTTGGACTAGCGGGAGGCTCTGGGGCCAACGTCCTGACTTTC	CASSFGLAGGSGANVLTF
.	.	TRBV10-1	TRBJ2-7	TGCGCCAGCAGTGGCGGTTACGAGCAGTACTTC	CASSGGYEQYF
TRBD1	.	TRBV6-1	TRBJ2-1	TGTGCCAGCAGTGAATTAGGGGGCTGGGGGTACAATGAGCAGTTCTTC	CASSELGGWGYNEQFF
TRBD1	.	TRBV6-6	TRBJ2-5	TGTGCCAGCAAGCTACAGGGGTCGAAAGAGACCCAGTACTTC	CASKLQGSKETQYF
.	once	TRBV19	TRBJ2-2	TGTGCCAGTAGTATAACGGGAGTGAACACCGGGGAGCTGTTTTTT	CASSITGVNTGELFF
.	.	TRBV7-9	TRBJ1-1	TGTGCCAGCAGCACCAGACACCCGGGGCGAGGACACACTGAAGCTTTCTTT	CASSTRHPGRGHTEAFF
.	.	TRBV28	TRBJ2-5	TGTGCCAGCAAACAAGAGACCCAGTACTTC	CASKQETQYF
.	.	TRBV7-8	TRBJ1-2	TGTGCCAGCAGCTTAGGGGTAGTGGTTCAACTGCCTTATGGCTACACCTTC	CASSLGVVVQLPYGYTF
.	.	TRBV30	TRBJ1-5	TGTGCCTGGAGTCGGTCAGCATTTAATCAGCCCCAGCATTTT	CAWSRSAFNQPQHF
.	.	TRBV19	TRBJ2-7	TGTGCCAGTAGTATAGCCCAGGGGATCCTGTACGAGCAGTACTTC	CASSIAQGILYEQYF